This T cell receptor (beta chain) was recovered during a study of blood T cell repertoires in COVID-19. Study context: Both acute and convalescent COVID-19 samples were obtained from the United States, Italy and Spain. Nucleic acid was either cDNA or gDNA, and it came from T cells, B-cell-depleted T cells, or PBMCs.

Seattle's cohort entered during active infection and was followed longitudinally. Authors' processing steps: The assay estimated nucleated cells by amplifying reference gene primers. Only in-frame clones appear in the TCRdb table, and some are missing; sequencing was by immunoSEQ multiplex PCR. The D gene and trimming were derived from the DNA, and the V and J assignments and clone size from that table. The table shows about 480,000 clones, with roughly 89% occurring only once. The sequenced material came from peripheral blood. This sequence was found in a man younger than 35 with COVID-19, enrolled during active disease.

The CDR3 spells CASSLWAQETQYF. The DNA for the CDR3 is TGTGCCAGCAGTTTATGGGCCCAAGAGACCCAGTACTTC. This chain uses TRBV28 with TRBJ2-5; D not certain. Deletions cut 0 bases from V and 1 base from J, with 3 bases between. The CDR3 covers 13 residues. The V gene's germline CDR1 is MDHEN and CDR2 SYDVKM.